A selection of T cell receptor beta chains follows, all from one sample in a study of blood T cell repertoires in COVID-19. Clones were read by immunoSEQ multiplex PCR, and TCRdb kept only the in-frame ones, dropping some. Of some 300,000 clones in the sample, around four fifths were seen once. The specimen was peripheral blood. The receptors here all came from a woman in her fifties or sixties with active or convalescent COVID-19. Both conserved end residues are part of each CDR3. The order of the fields is V gene, CDR3 length, clone size, D gene, J gene, CDR3 protein, CDR3 DNA. The D gene is left open where the match is weak. Clone size is given for some rows only: seen once, a few or many times, or a class if the clone is expanded.

>TRBV21-1|17|NA|NA|TRBJ1-1
CASPTGQRLNMNTEAFF
TGTGCCAGCCCCACGGGACAGAGGCTGAACATGAACACTGAAGCTTTCTTT
>TRBV28|13|NA|TRBD2|TRBJ2-1
CASCSGTYNEQFF
TGTGCCAGCTGTAGCGGGACATACAATGAGCAGTTCTTC
>TRBV6-1|15|NA|NA|TRBJ1-2
CASSEKSVVNYGYTF
TGTGCCAGCAGTGAAAAATCAGTCGTAAACTATGGCTACACCTTC
>TRBV6-5|14|NA|TRBD1|TRBJ1-2
CASSRDRGNYGYTF
TGTGCCAGCAGCCGCGACAGGGGAAACTATGGCTACACCTTC
>TRBV19|16|NA|TRBD1|TRBJ1-2
CASSPPAGTGVYGYTF
TGTGCCAGTAGTCCTCCGGCCGGGACAGGGGTTTATGGCTACACCTTC
>TRBV6-1|18|NA|NA|TRBJ2-2
CASSEVPQYRAQAGELFF
TGTGCCAGCAGTGAGGTCCCACAATACAGGGCCCAGGCCGGGGAGCTGTTTTTT
>TRBV5-8|13|NA|NA|TRBJ1-2
CASSLGPRVSYTF
TGTGCCAGCAGCTTGGGTCCACGGGTTTCCTACACCTTC
>TRBV18|15|NA|NA|TRBJ1-1
CASSPQTGANTEAFF
TGTGCCAGCTCACCCCAGACAGGAGCTAACACTGAAGCTTTCTTT
>TRBV6-1|14|few|NA|TRBJ1-1
CASSDQGWTTEAFF
TGTGCCAGCAGTGACCAGGGCTGGACCACTGAAGCTTTCTTT
>TRBV19|13|once|NA|TRBJ1-2
CASSIKAGNGYTF
TGTGCCAGTAGTATAAAGGCAGGGAATGGCTACACCTTC
>TRBV19|15|NA|TRBD2|TRBJ2-1
CASSTTSGSYNEQFF
TGTGCCAGTAGTACGACTAGCGGGTCTTACAATGAGCAGTTCTTC
>TRBV6-5|12|few|NA|TRBJ2-7
CASSSTGNEQYF
TGTGCCAGCAGTTCGACAGGCAACGAGCAGTACTTC
>TRBV19|13|few|NA|TRBJ1-2
CASSLGVYYGYTF
TGTGCCAGTAGTTTGGGCGTTTACTATGGCTACACCTTC
>TRBV25-1|13|NA|NA|TRBJ1-1
CASSVKGMTEAFF
TGTGCCAGCAGTGTGAAGGGGATGACTGAAGCTTTCTTT
>TRBV13|14|many|TRBD1|TRBJ1-1
CASSFWDRNTEAFF
TGTGCCAGCAGCTTTTGGGACAGGAACACTGAAGCTTTCTTT
>TRBV6-5|15|NA|NA|TRBJ2-3
CASSKTTSITDTQYF
TGTGCCAGCAGTAAAACAACTAGCATCACAGATACGCAGTATTTT
>TRBV4-2|15|many|TRBD2|TRBJ2-7
CASRQAGGPFYEQYF
TGTGCCAGCAGGCAAGCGGGAGGGCCCTTCTACGAGCAGTACTTC
>TRBV10-3|16|NA|NA|TRBJ1-2
CAISELRAGQNYGYTF
TGTGCCATCAGTGAGCTAAGGGCAGGACAAAACTATGGCTACACCTTC
>TRBV28|15|many|NA|TRBJ1-3
CASSLTQPMGETIYF
TGTGCCAGCAGTTTAACACAGCCCATGGGTGAAACCATATATTTT
>TRBV11-1|16|NA|TRBD2|TRBJ2-3
CASSLLGSGRADTQYF
TGTGCCAGCAGCCTGTTGGGGAGCGGGAGGGCGGATACGCAGTATTTT
>TRBV2|15|NA|TRBD2|TRBJ2-7
CASSWSSGSSYEQYF
TGTGCCAGCAGTTGGTCTAGCGGGAGCTCCTACGAGCAGTACTTC
>TRBV6-5|15|NA|TRBD1|TRBJ1-1
CASSPNVGTASEAFF
TGTGCCAGCAGCCCAAACGTCGGGACAGCCTCTGAAGCTTTCTTT
>TRBV7-6|15|NA|TRBD2|TRBJ2-5
CASSRRLASQETQYF
TGTGCCAGCAGCCGAAGACTAGCGAGCCAAGAGACCCAGTACTTC